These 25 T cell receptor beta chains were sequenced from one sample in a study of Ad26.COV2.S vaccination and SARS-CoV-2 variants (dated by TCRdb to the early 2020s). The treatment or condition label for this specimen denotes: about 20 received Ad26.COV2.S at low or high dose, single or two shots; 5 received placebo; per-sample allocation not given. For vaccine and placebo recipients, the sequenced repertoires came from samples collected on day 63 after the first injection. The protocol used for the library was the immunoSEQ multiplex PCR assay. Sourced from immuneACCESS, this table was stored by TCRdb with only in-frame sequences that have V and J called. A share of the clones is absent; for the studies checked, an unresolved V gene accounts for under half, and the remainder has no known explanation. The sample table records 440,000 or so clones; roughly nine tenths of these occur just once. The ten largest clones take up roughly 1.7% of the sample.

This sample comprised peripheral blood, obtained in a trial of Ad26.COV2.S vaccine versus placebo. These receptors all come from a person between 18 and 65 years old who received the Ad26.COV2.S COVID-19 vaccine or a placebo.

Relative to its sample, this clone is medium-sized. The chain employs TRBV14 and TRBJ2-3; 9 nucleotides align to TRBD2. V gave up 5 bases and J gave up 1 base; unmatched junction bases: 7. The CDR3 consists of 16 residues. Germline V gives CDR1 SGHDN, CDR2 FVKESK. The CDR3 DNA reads TGTGCCAGCAGCACCCCGACTAGCGGAGGCACAGATACGCAGTATTTT. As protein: CASSTPTSGGTDTQYF. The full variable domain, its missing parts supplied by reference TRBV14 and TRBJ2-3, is EAGVTQFPSHSVIEKGQTVTLRCDPISGHDNLYWYRRVMGKEIKFLLHFVKESKQDESGMPNNRFLAERTGGTYSTLKVQPAELEDSGVYFCASSTPTSGGTDTQYFGPGTRLTVL.

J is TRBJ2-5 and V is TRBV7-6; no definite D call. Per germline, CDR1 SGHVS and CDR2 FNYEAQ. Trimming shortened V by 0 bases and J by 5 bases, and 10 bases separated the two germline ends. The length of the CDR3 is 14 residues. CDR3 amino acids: CASSLALARETQYF. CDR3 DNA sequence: TGTGCCAGCAGCTTAGCGCTTGCAAGGGAGACCCAGTACTTC.

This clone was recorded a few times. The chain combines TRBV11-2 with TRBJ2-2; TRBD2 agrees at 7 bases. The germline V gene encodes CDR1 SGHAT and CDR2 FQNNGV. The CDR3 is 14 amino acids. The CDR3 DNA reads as TGTGCAGCTGCACGGACTAGTCGGGCCGGGGAGCTGTTTTTT. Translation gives CAAARTSRAGELFF.

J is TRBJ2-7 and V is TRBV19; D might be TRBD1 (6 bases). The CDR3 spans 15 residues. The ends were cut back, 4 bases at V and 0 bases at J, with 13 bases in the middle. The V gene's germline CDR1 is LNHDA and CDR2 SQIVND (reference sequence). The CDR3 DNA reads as TGTGCCAGTAGTACCGGGGACACCTACTCCTACGAGCAGTACTTC. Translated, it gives CASSTGDTYSYEQYF. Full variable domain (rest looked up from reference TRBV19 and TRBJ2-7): DGGITQSPKYLFRKEGQNVTLSCEQNLNHDAMYWYRQDPGQGLRLIYYSQIVNDFQKGDIAEGYSVSREKKESFPLTVTSAQKNPTAFYLCASSTGDTYSYEQYFGPGTRLTVT.

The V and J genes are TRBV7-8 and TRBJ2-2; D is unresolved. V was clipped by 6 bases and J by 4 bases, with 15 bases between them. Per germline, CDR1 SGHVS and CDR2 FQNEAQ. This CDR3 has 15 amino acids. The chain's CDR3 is CASRPDRLRTGELFF. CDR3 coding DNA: TGTGCCAGCAGACCGGACCGCCTCCGCACCGGGGAGCTGTTTTTT.

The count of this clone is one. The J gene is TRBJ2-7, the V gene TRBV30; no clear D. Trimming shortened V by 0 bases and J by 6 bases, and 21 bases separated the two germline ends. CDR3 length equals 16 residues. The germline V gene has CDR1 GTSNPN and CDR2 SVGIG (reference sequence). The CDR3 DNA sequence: TGTGCCTGGAGTGTAAACCAGTCACCTCATTCAGCCGAGCAGTACTTC. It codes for CAWSVNQSPHSAEQYF.

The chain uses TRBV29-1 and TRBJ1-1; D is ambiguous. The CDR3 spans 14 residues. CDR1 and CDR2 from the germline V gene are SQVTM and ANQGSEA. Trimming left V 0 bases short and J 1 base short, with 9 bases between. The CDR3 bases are TGCAGCGTTGAAGATCGAGCACCGAACACTGAAGCTTTCTTT. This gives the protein CSVEDRAPNTEAFF.

The CDR3 nucleotides are TGTGCCAGCAGCTTGAGTCCTGGGGCGGGAAACACCATATATTTT. Translating it yields CASSLSPGAGNTIYF. V usage is TRBV5-5 and J usage is TRBJ1-3, with D possibly matching TRBD1 (5 bases). Per the germline V gene, CDR1 is SGHKS and CDR2 is YYEKEE (reference sequence). V was clipped by 1 base and J by 4 bases, with 12 bases between them. The length of the CDR3 is 15 residues.

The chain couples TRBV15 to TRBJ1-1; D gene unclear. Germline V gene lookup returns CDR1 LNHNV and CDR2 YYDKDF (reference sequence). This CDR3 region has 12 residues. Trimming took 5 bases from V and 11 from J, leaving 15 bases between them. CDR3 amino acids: CATSDNQVTAFF. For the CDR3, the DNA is TGTGCCACCAGCGACAACCAGGTTACGGCTTTCTTT.

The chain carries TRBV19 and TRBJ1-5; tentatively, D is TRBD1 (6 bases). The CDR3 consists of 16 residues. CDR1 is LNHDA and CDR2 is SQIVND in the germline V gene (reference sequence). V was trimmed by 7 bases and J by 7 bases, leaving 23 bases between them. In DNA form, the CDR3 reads TGTGCCAGTACCGACCTTCAGACAGGCCTCAACCAGCCCCAGCATTTT. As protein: CASTDLQTGLNQPQHF.

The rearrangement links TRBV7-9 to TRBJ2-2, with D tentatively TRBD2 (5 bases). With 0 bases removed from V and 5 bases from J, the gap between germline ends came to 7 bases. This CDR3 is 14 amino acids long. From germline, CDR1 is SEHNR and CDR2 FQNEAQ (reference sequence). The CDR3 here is CASSLAGVTGELFF. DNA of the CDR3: TGTGCCAGCAGCTTAGCGGGAGTGACCGGGGAGCTGTTTTTT.

CDR3 DNA: TGTGCTAGTGGTTTGGAATCGTACACTGAAGCTTTCTTT. Residues: CASGLESYTEAFF. The chain links TRBV12-5 to TRBJ1-1, with D unresolved. The ends were cut back, 1 base at V and 3 bases at J, with 6 bases in the middle. CDR3 size: 13 residues. Germline V lookup: CDR1 LGHNT, CDR2 FRNRAP.

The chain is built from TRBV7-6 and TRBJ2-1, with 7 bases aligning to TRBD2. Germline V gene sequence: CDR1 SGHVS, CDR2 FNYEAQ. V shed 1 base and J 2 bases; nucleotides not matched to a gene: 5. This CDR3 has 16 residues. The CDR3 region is CASSLGPGGTYNEQFF. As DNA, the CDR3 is TGTGCCAGCAGCTTAGGCCCGGGAGGCACCTACAATGAGCAGTTCTTC.

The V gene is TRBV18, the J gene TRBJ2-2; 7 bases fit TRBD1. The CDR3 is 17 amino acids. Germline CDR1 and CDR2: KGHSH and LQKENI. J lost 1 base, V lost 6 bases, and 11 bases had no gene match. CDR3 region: CASSRGPTGKNTGELFF. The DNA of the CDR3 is TGTGCCAGCTCCAGAGGGCCGACAGGGAAGAACACCGGGGAGCTGTTTTTT. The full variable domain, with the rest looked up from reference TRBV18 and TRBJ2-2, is NAGVMQNPRHLVRRRGQEARLRCSPMKGHSHVYWYRQLPEEGLKFMVYLQKENIIDESGMPKERFSAEFPKEGPSILRIQQVVRGDSAAYFCASSRGPTGKNTGELFFGEGSRLTVL.

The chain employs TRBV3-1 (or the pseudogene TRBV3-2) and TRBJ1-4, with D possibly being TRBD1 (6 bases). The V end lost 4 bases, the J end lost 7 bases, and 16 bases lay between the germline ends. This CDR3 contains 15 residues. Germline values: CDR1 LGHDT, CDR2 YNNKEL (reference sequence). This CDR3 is CASSPGGGAGEKLFF. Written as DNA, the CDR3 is TGTGCCAGCAGCCCCGGCGGGGGCGCGGGTGAAAAACTGTTTTTT.

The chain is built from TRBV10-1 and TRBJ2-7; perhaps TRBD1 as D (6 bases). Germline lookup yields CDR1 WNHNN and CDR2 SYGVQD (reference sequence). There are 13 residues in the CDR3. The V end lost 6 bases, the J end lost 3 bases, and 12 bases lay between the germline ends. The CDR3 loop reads CASSAGTHYEQYF. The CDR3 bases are TGCGCCAGCAGCGCCGGGACACACTACGAGCAGTACTTC.

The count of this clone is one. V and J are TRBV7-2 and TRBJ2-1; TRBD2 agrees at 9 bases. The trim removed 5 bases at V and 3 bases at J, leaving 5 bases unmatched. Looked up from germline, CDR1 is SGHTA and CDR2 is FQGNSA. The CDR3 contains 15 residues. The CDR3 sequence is CASSRSGRGYNEQFF. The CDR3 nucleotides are TGTGCCAGCAGCCGTAGCGGGAGAGGCTACAATGAGCAGTTCTTC.

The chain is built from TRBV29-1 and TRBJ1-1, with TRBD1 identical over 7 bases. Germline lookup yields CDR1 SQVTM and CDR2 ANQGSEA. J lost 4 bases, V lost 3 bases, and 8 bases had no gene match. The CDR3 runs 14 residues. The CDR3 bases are TGCAGCGTTGAGGAGACAGGGTGGGGCACTGAAGCTTTCTTT. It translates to CSVEETGWGTEAFF.

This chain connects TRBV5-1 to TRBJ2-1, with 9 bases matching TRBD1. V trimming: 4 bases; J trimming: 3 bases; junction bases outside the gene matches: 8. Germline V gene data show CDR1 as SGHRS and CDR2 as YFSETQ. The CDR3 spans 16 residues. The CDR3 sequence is CASSQPTGGIYNEQFF. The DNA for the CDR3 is TGCGCCAGCAGCCAGCCCACAGGGGGCATCTACAATGAGCAGTTCTTC. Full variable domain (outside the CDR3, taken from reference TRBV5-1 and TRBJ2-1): KAGVTQTPRYLIKTRGQQVTLSCSPISGHRSVSWYQQTPGQGLQFLFEYFSETQRNKGNFPGRFSGRQFSNSRSEMNVSTLELGDSALYLCASSQPTGGIYNEQFFGPGTRLTVL.

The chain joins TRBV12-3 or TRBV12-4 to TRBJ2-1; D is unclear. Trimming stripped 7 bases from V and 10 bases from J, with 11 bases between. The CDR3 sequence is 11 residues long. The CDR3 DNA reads TGTGCCAGCACCCGAGGTGTCGAGCAGTTCTTC. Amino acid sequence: CASTRGVEQFF.

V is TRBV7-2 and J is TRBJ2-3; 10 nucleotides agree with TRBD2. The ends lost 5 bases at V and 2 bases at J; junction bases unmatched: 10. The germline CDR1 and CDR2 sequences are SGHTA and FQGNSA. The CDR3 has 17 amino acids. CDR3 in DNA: TGTGCCAGCAGCCCCTCCGGGACTAGCGACATCACAGATACGCAGTATTTT. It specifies CASSPSGTSDITDTQYF.

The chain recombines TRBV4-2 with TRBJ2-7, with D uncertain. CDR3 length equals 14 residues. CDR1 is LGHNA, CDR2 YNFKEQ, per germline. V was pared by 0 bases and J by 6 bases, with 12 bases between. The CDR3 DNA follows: TGTGCCAGCAGCCAAGACCATACTACGGTCGAGCAGTACTTC. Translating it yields CASSQDHTTVEQYF.

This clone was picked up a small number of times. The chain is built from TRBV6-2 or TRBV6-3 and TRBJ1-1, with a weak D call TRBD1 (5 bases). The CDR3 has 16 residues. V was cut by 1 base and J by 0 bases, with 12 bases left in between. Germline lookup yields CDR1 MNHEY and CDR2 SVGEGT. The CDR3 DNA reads TGTGCCAGCAGTTACTTCACAGGTCGGCTGAACACTGAAGCTTTCTTT. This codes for CASSYFTGRLNTEAFF.

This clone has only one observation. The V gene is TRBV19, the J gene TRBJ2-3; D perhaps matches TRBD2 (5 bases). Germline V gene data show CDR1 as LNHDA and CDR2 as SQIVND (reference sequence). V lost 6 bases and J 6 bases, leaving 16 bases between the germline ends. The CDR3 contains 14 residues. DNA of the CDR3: TGTGCCAGTAGAATCTCGGGGATGGGGGATACGCAGTATTTT. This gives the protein CASRISGMGDTQYF.

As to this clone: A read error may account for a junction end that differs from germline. The CDR3 DNA is TGTGCTAGCAGCTTAGCCCCGGACGCCTTATACAATGAGCAGTTCTTC. Translating gives CASSLAPDALYNEQFF. V usage is TRBV7-7 and J usage is TRBJ2-1; the D is unclear. The CDR3 is 16 residues long. CDR1 SSHAT and CDR2 FNYEAQ come from the germline V gene (reference sequence). Full variable domain (outside the CDR3, taken from reference TRBV7-7 and TRBJ2-1): GAGVSQSPRYKVTKRGQDVTLRCDPISSHATLYWYQQALGQGPEFLTYFNYEAQPDKSGLPSDRFSAERPEGSISTLTIQRTEQRDSAMYRCASSLAPDALYNEQFFGPGTRLTVL.